A selection of T cell receptor beta chains follows, all from one sample in a study of vaccination effects on CD4 cells after COVID-19. Generated by immunoSEQ multiplex PCR, the TCRdb table keeps only in-frame clones and is missing some. The table records more than 40,000 clones, around 80% of them present only once. Antigens of these TCRs are unknown. The sequences come from CD4+ T cells from PBMCs cultured with HCoV-OC43 spike peptides, collected after COVID-19 vaccination. These TCRs come from a human donor who received a COVID-19 vaccine. Each CDR3 is given with its conserved first and last residue. The D gene is left open where the match is weak. Rows give clone size only sometimes, using once, few, many, or a class for an expanded clone.

abundance: NA; j_gene: TRBJ2-2; v_gene: TRBV5-1; d_gene: NA; CDR3nt: TGCGCCAGCAGCTTGGCCCAGAGCACCGGGGAGCTGTTTTTT; CDR3aa: CASSLAQSTGELFF
abundance: NA; j_gene: TRBJ2-1; v_gene: TRBV2; d_gene: TRBD1; CDR3nt: TGTGCCAGCATTCCCGGACAGGCGCCTTACAATGAGCAGTTCTTC; CDR3aa: CASIPGQAPYNEQFF
abundance: NA; j_gene: TRBJ2-1; v_gene: TRBV20-1; d_gene: NA; CDR3nt: TGCAGTGCTCAGCTGAACGAGCAGTTCTTC; CDR3aa: CSAQLNEQFF
abundance: few; j_gene: TRBJ2-7; v_gene: TRBV27; d_gene: NA; CDR3nt: TGTGCCAGCAGTTTATCATCGCAGCGACCTTCCTACGAGCAGTACTTC; CDR3aa: CASSLSSQRPSYEQYF
abundance: once; j_gene: TRBJ2-3; v_gene: TRBV5-1; d_gene: TRBD1; CDR3nt: TGCGCCAGCAGCGAGAGGGGGCCGGCTAGCACAGATACGCAGTATTTT; CDR3aa: CASSERGPASTDTQYF
abundance: NA; j_gene: TRBJ2-7; v_gene: TRBV6-5; d_gene: NA; CDR3nt: TGTGCCATAAGGGGGGCCGGGTCCTACGAGCAGTACTTC; CDR3aa: CAIRGAGSYEQYF
abundance: NA; j_gene: TRBJ1-2; v_gene: TRBV7-9; d_gene: NA; CDR3nt: TGTGCCAGCAGCTTATGGGGCTATGGCTACACCTTC; CDR3aa: CASSLWGYGYTF
abundance: NA; j_gene: TRBJ1-1; v_gene: TRBV25-1; d_gene: NA; CDR3nt: TGTGCCAGCAGTGAGGCATACAGTGAAGCTTTCTTT; CDR3aa: CASSEAYSEAFF
abundance: NA; j_gene: TRBJ1-6; v_gene: TRBV10-3; d_gene: TRBD1; CDR3nt: TGTGCCATCAATGGGGCAGGGGGCTCTAATTCACCCCTCCACTTT; CDR3aa: CAINGAGGSNSPLHF
abundance: NA; j_gene: TRBJ2-3; v_gene: TRBV6-5; d_gene: NA; CDR3nt: TGTGCCAGCAAAAAGGACATAGGTCTATATACGCAGTATTTT; CDR3aa: CASKKDIGLYTQYF
abundance: NA; j_gene: TRBJ2-2; v_gene: TRBV12-5; d_gene: TRBD2; CDR3nt: TGTGCTAGTGGTCCCAAGGGACTAGCGTACACCGGGGAGCTGTTTTTT; CDR3aa: CASGPKGLAYTGELFF
abundance: few; j_gene: TRBJ2-1; v_gene: TRBV12-3/TRBV12-4; d_gene: NA; CDR3nt: TGTGCCAGCAGTTCCCTCCGGGCTTGGAAGTTCTTC; CDR3aa: CASSSLRAWKFF
abundance: NA; j_gene: TRBJ2-5; v_gene: TRBV9; d_gene: NA; CDR3nt: TGTGCCAGCAGCGTAGCCAAGGGGTTTGAGGCGGATGAGACCCAGTACTTC; CDR3aa: CASSVAKGFEADETQYF
abundance: few; j_gene: TRBJ1-1; v_gene: TRBV20-1; d_gene: NA; CDR3nt: TGCAGTGCTAGTGTCCCAGGGAGAATGAACACTGAAGCTTTCTTT; CDR3aa: CSASVPGRMNTEAFF
abundance: NA; j_gene: TRBJ2-1; v_gene: TRBV6-4; d_gene: TRBD2; CDR3nt: TGTGCCAGCAGTGATCAGACTAGCGGTGAGCAGTTCTTC; CDR3aa: CASSDQTSGEQFF
abundance: few; j_gene: TRBJ1-1; v_gene: TRBV11-1; d_gene: NA; CDR3nt: TGTGCCAGCAGCTTAGGAGACAGGAACACTGAAGCTTTCTTT; CDR3aa: CASSLGDRNTEAFF
abundance: NA; j_gene: TRBJ1-1; v_gene: TRBV5-1; d_gene: NA; CDR3nt: TGCGCCAGCAGCTTTAACAGGGAGAACACTGAAGCTTTCTTT; CDR3aa: CASSFNRENTEAFF
abundance: NA; j_gene: TRBJ2-3; v_gene: TRBV6-2/TRBV6-3; d_gene: NA; CDR3nt: TGTGCCAGCAGCCCTCTGGGCGGCGGTTGGGGCACAGATACGCAGTATTTT; CDR3aa: CASSPLGGGWGTDTQYF
abundance: NA; j_gene: TRBJ1-5; v_gene: TRBV5-1; d_gene: NA; CDR3nt: TGCGCCAGCAGCTTGGTAGGGGAAAATCAGCCCCAGCATTTT; CDR3aa: CASSLVGENQPQHF
abundance: NA; j_gene: TRBJ2-5; v_gene: TRBV5-1; d_gene: TRBD1; CDR3nt: TGCGCCAGCAGCTCGACAGGGGGATCTTTGGAGACCCAGTACTTC; CDR3aa: CASSSTGGSLETQYF
abundance: NA; j_gene: TRBJ1-5; v_gene: TRBV18; d_gene: NA; CDR3nt: TGTGCCAGCTCACTTACGTCGGACAGCAATCAGCCCCAGCATTTT; CDR3aa: CASSLTSDSNQPQHF
abundance: few; j_gene: TRBJ2-2; v_gene: TRBV5-4; d_gene: NA; CDR3nt: TGTGCCAGCAGCTTGGACACGCTCCTGACCGGGGAGCTGTTTTTT; CDR3aa: CASSLDTLLTGELFF
abundance: NA; j_gene: TRBJ1-2; v_gene: TRBV19; d_gene: NA; CDR3nt: TGTGCCAGTAGTCAGGGACTCACGAATGGCTACACCTTC; CDR3aa: CASSQGLTNGYTF
abundance: NA; j_gene: TRBJ2-3; v_gene: TRBV5-1; d_gene: TRBD1; CDR3nt: TGCGCCAGCAGCTTGGGGACAGGGATGGATACGCAGTATTTT; CDR3aa: CASSLGTGMDTQYF
abundance: NA; j_gene: TRBJ2-5; v_gene: TRBV10-1; d_gene: NA; CDR3nt: TGCGCCAGCAGTGACGGGGGTAGCGGACAAGAGACCCAGTACTTC; CDR3aa: CASSDGGSGQETQYF
abundance: NA; j_gene: TRBJ1-2; v_gene: TRBV28; d_gene: NA; CDR3nt: TGTGCCAGCAGTTTAGGCAGGGTTTGGTATGGCTACACCTTC; CDR3aa: CASSLGRVWYGYTF
abundance: few; j_gene: TRBJ1-5; v_gene: TRBV11-3; d_gene: NA; CDR3nt: TGTGCCAGCAGCTTGGACTGCGGATGGGGTAATCAGCCCCAGCATTTT; CDR3aa: CASSLDCGWGNQPQHF
abundance: NA; j_gene: TRBJ1-2; v_gene: TRBV18; d_gene: NA; CDR3nt: TGTGCCAGCTCACCACGGGACATCTCCTATGGCTACACCTTC; CDR3aa: CASSPRDISYGYTF
abundance: NA; j_gene: TRBJ2-5; v_gene: TRBV21-1; d_gene: NA; CDR3nt: TGTGCCAGCAGCAACCGGGACAGGTGGACGCAAGAGACCCAGTACTTC; CDR3aa: CASSNRDRWTQETQYF
abundance: NA; j_gene: TRBJ1-1; v_gene: TRBV30; d_gene: NA; CDR3nt: TGTGCCTGGAGTTTGACGTCGGGTTTCGCTGAAGCTTTCTTT; CDR3aa: CAWSLTSGFAEAFF
abundance: NA; j_gene: TRBJ1-4; v_gene: TRBV3-1/TRBV3-2; d_gene: NA; CDR3nt: TGTGCCAGCAGCCAACCGCGGAGGGGGGGTGAAAAACTGTTTTTT; CDR3aa: CASSQPRRGGEKLFF
abundance: few; j_gene: TRBJ2-3; v_gene: TRBV7-9; d_gene: NA; CDR3nt: TGTGCCAGCAGCTTAGCCGAACAAGGGACGCAGTATTTT; CDR3aa: CASSLAEQGTQYF
abundance: few; j_gene: TRBJ1-2; v_gene: TRBV18; d_gene: NA; CDR3nt: TGTGCCAGCTCAGGACAGTATGGCTACACCTTC; CDR3aa: CASSGQYGYTF
abundance: few; j_gene: TRBJ1-5; v_gene: TRBV6-5; d_gene: TRBD1; CDR3nt: TGTGCCAGCAGCAGACAGGGAGGTCAGCCCCAGCATTTT; CDR3aa: CASSRQGGQPQHF
abundance: NA; j_gene: TRBJ2-3; v_gene: TRBV15; d_gene: TRBD2; CDR3nt: TGTGCCACCCACGGGAGGTCGGGGGGCACAGATACGCAGTATTTT; CDR3aa: CATHGRSGGTDTQYF
abundance: few; j_gene: TRBJ2-3; v_gene: TRBV10-3; d_gene: TRBD2; CDR3nt: TGTGCCACGACCCTCCTCGCGGGGGGGAGCACAGATACGCAGTATTTT; CDR3aa: CATTLLAGGSTDTQYF
abundance: once; j_gene: TRBJ1-4; v_gene: TRBV27; d_gene: NA; CDR3nt: TGTGCCAGCAGTTTTCAGGGGATGAATGAAAAACTGTTTTTT; CDR3aa: CASSFQGMNEKLFF
abundance: NA; j_gene: TRBJ2-7; v_gene: TRBV7-8; d_gene: TRBD1; CDR3nt: TGTGCCAGCAGCTTAGATTTCGGGGGACAGGGGATCGAGCAGTACTTC; CDR3aa: CASSLDFGGQGIEQYF
abundance: NA; j_gene: TRBJ2-7; v_gene: TRBV18; d_gene: NA; CDR3nt: TGTGCCAGCTCACCTTTACAGGATTCTTTTTACGAGCAGTACTTC; CDR3aa: CASSPLQDSFYEQYF
abundance: NA; j_gene: TRBJ2-1; v_gene: TRBV5-1; d_gene: NA; CDR3nt: TGCGCCAGCAGCCCCGGTGGGCTACAGTTCTTC; CDR3aa: CASSPGGLQFF
abundance: NA; j_gene: TRBJ1-1; v_gene: TRBV9; d_gene: TRBD1; CDR3nt: TGTGCCAGCAGCGTAGCGGGCCAGGGGGCCAACACTGAAGCTTTCTTT; CDR3aa: CASSVAGQGANTEAFF
abundance: NA; j_gene: TRBJ1-5; v_gene: TRBV11-2; d_gene: NA; CDR3nt: TGTGCCAGCAGCTTAAATCAGGGTCCCGTTGATCCCCAGCATTTT; CDR3aa: CASSLNQGPVDPQHF
abundance: NA; j_gene: TRBJ2-6; v_gene: TRBV4-1; d_gene: NA; CDR3nt: TGCGCCAGCAGCCAATTGCCAGGGGGGGATTTCGTCCTGACTTTC; CDR3aa: CASSQLPGGDFVLTF
abundance: NA; j_gene: TRBJ2-6; v_gene: TRBV19; d_gene: NA; CDR3nt: TGTGCCAGTAGTATTAGAGGGCGCGACTCTGGGGCCAACGTCCTGACTTTC; CDR3aa: CASSIRGRDSGANVLTF
abundance: few; j_gene: TRBJ2-2; v_gene: TRBV19; d_gene: NA; CDR3nt: TGTGCCAGTACGCCGTACGTTTTGAGTGTCACCGGGGAGCTGTTTTTT; CDR3aa: CASTPYVLSVTGELFF
abundance: few; j_gene: TRBJ2-7; v_gene: TRBV27; d_gene: TRBD1; CDR3nt: TGTGCCAGCAGCCCTTATTCGGACAGGGCATACGAGCAGTACTTC; CDR3aa: CASSPYSDRAYEQYF
abundance: once; j_gene: TRBJ2-1; v_gene: TRBV10-3; d_gene: TRBD2; CDR3nt: TGTGCCACCCGACTAGCGGGATTTAATGAGCAGTTCTTC; CDR3aa: CATRLAGFNEQFF
abundance: few; j_gene: TRBJ1-1; v_gene: TRBV4-1; d_gene: NA; CDR3nt: TGCGCCAGCAGCCTTCCCGGGACGGTGAACACTGAAGCTTTCTTT; CDR3aa: CASSLPGTVNTEAFF
abundance: NA; j_gene: TRBJ2-1; v_gene: TRBV6-5; d_gene: TRBD2; CDR3nt: TGTGCCAGCAGTTATGTGTCTAGCGGGGACAATGAGCAGTTCTTC; CDR3aa: CASSYVSSGDNEQFF
abundance: few; j_gene: TRBJ1-1; v_gene: TRBV4-1; d_gene: NA; CDR3nt: TGCGCCAGCAGCCACGACCGGCAGGGTAGTAGTAGGTTGTCGAACACTGAAGCTTTCTTT; CDR3aa: CASSHDRQGSSRLSNTEAFF
abundance: NA; j_gene: TRBJ2-5; v_gene: TRBV2; d_gene: NA; CDR3nt: TGTGCCAGCTCAATAAGCAAAAAGTACTTC; CDR3aa: CASSISKKYF
abundance: few; j_gene: TRBJ2-7; v_gene: TRBV6-5; d_gene: TRBD1; CDR3nt: TGTGCCAGCAGTCGACAGGGGGGTTCCTACGAGCAGTACTTC; CDR3aa: CASSRQGGSYEQYF
abundance: NA; j_gene: TRBJ2-5; v_gene: TRBV21-1; d_gene: NA; CDR3nt: TGTGCCAGCAGCATCCGACTAGCGGGGGGGCACCAAGAGACCCAGTACTTC; CDR3aa: CASSIRLAGGHQETQYF
abundance: NA; j_gene: TRBJ1-1; v_gene: TRBV10-3; d_gene: TRBD1; CDR3nt: TGTGCCATCAGTGAGGAGGGGGCGAACACTGAAGCTTTCTTT; CDR3aa: CAISEEGANTEAFF
abundance: NA; j_gene: TRBJ1-4; v_gene: TRBV5-1; d_gene: NA; CDR3nt: TGCGCCAGCAGCTTGAACCAGCCTAATGAAAAACTGTTTTTT; CDR3aa: CASSLNQPNEKLFF
abundance: once; j_gene: TRBJ2-3; v_gene: TRBV3-1/TRBV3-2; d_gene: TRBD2; CDR3nt: TGTGCCAGCAGCCGATTTATACTAGCGGGGAACACAGATACGCAGTATTTT; CDR3aa: CASSRFILAGNTDTQYF
abundance: NA; j_gene: TRBJ2-3; v_gene: TRBV10-2; d_gene: TRBD2; CDR3nt: TGCGCCAGCAGTGCCGGGACTAGCGGCACAGATACGCAGTATTTT; CDR3aa: CASSAGTSGTDTQYF
abundance: NA; j_gene: TRBJ1-5; v_gene: TRBV12-3/TRBV12-4; d_gene: NA; CDR3nt: TGTGCCAGCAGTTTGGCAGAAAATCAGCCCCAGCATTTT; CDR3aa: CASSLAENQPQHF